Each of the 8 T cell receptor beta chains below was sequenced from the same sample in a study of persistence of HIV-infected CD4 T cells. This was the immunoSEQ version 4 assay in survey mode. Profiled with immunoSEQ multiplex PCR; TCRdb holds only in-frame clones, not every one. The sample shows about 50,000 clones, about 81% of them seen only once. For these receptors, no antigen is known. Lysates of CMV-infected fibroblasts at around 9.9 ug/mL stimulated these cells. Sorted nonresponding memory CD4+ T cells were CD40L-negative, CD69-negative, CD45RO-high. The sample here was CD4+ T cells sorted from PBMCs after approximately 19-hour stimulation, taken from a patient who received antiretroviral therapy. Source of these receptors: an adult man with HIV who was CMV-seropositive.

The DNA for the CDR3 is TGTGCCAGCAGCTTAGTAGAGGGGTACAACGAGCAGTACTTC. Translated: CASSLVEGYNEQYF. The chain is built from TRBV7-8 and TRBJ2-7; tentatively, D is TRBD1 or TRBD2 (5 bases each). The V gene's germline CDR1 is SGHVS and CDR2 FQNEAQ. This CDR3 comprises 14 residues. The V end was cut by 1 base, the J end by 5 bases, with 12 bases between. Using reference TRBV7-8 and TRBJ2-7 for the parts outside the CDR3, the full variable domain is GAGVSQSPRYKVAKRGQDVALRCDPISGHVSLFWYQQALGQGPEFLTYFQNEAQLDKSGLPSDRFFAERPEGSVSTLKIQRTQQEDSAVYLCASSLVEGYNEQYFGPGTRLTVT.

This clone was seen a handful of times. The chain combines TRBV18 with TRBJ2-7, with 13 bases matching TRBD2. The CDR3 loop spans 17 amino acids. J gave up 2 bases and V 0 bases, and 4 bases lay outside the gene matches. In germline, CDR1 is KGHSH, CDR2 LQKENI. The CDR3 coding sequence is TGTGCCAGCTCACCACCAGTAGGGACTAGCGGGACCTACGAGCAGTACTTC. Residues: CASSPPVGTSGTYEQYF.

V usage is TRBV21-1 and J usage is TRBJ2-5; the DNA was not compared with TRBD2, the D call given in the table. TRBV21-1 is a recognized pseudogene. CDR3 length equals 10 residues. The CDR3 loop is CASNWGAQYF. In DNA form, the CDR3 reads TGTGCCAGCAACTGGGGGGCCCAGTACTTC.

This chain uses TRBV19 with TRBJ2-2; D gene unclear. With 5 bases removed from V and 0 bases from J, the gap between germline ends came to 7 bases. This CDR3 has 14 amino acids. Looked up from germline, CDR1 is LNHDA and CDR2 is SQIVND (reference sequence). The CDR3 here is CASSSLSNTGELFF. CDR3 sequence (DNA): TGTGCCAGTAGTTCTCTCTCGAACACCGGGGAGCTGTTTTTT. The entire variable domain, with the rest obtained from reference TRBV19 and TRBJ2-2, is as follows: DGGITQSPKYLFRKEGQNVTLSCEQNLNHDAMYWYRQDPGQGLRLIYYSQIVNDFQKGDIAEGYSVSREKKESFPLTVTSAQKNPTAFYLCASSSLSNTGELFFGEGSRLTVL.

The V gene is TRBV19, the J gene TRBJ1-1; D is unclear. Germline CDR1 reads LNHDA; CDR2 reads SQIVND (reference sequence). V dropped 4 bases and J dropped 3 bases, with 9 bases sitting between them. The CDR3 spans 13 residues. The CDR3 DNA reads as TGTGCCAGTAGTACCCCTGGGTACACTGAAGCTTTCTTT. It yields the protein CASSTPGYTEAFF.

The gene calls are TRBV18 and TRBJ2-6; possibly TRBD2 for D (6 bases). Deletions cut 6 bases from V and 0 bases from J, with 24 bases between. This CDR3 spans 20 amino acids. Germline CDR1 is KGHSH and CDR2 is LQKENI. The CDR3 protein is CASSVSRRGVSGSGANVLTF. In DNA form, the CDR3 reads TGTGCCAGCTCCGTTTCAAGGAGGGGCGTCTCGGGCTCTGGGGCCAACGTCCTGACTTTC.

CDR3 sequence: CASSNHLSTDTQYF. CDR3 nucleotide sequence: TGCGCCAGCAGCAACCACTTGAGCACAGATACGCAGTATTTT. The chain recombines TRBV10-1 with TRBJ2-3; the D is unclear. The ends were cut back, 6 bases at V and 0 bases at J, with 10 bases in the middle. In germline, CDR1 is WNHNN, CDR2 SYGVQD (reference sequence). The CDR3 loop spans 14 amino acids.

V is TRBV4-3 and J is TRBJ2-2; D unresolved. Germline assignment: CDR1 LGHNA and CDR2 YSLEER. Trimming pared 4 bases from V and 7 bases from J, leaving 7 bases between. The CDR3 spans 12 residues. CDR3: CASSPRIGELFF. CDR3 DNA sequence: TGCGCCAGCAGCCCTCGAATCGGGGAGCTGTTTTTT.